This note documents a single T cell receptor beta chain sequence. Its binding antigen is unknown. Base qualities are missing; no much larger clone stands one base away. The meaning of the sample's time point label: tumor resected at nephrectomy. According to the study, the label for this sample's treatment or condition signals: 15 Gy SBRT to primary tumor, nephrectomy 4 weeks later. Samples came from a clinical trial, in which primary renal cell carcinomas received 15 Gy stereotactic body radiation therapy followed by nephrectomy 4 weeks later. Every patient had renal cell carcinoma of clear cell pathology. Tumors were mechanically dissociated, digested with collagenase/hyaluronidase at 37 °C, processed in gentleMACS C tubes, and stored in liquid nitrogen. The QIAamp DNA Blood Mini Kit (Qiagen) was used to prepare genomic DNA for TCR sequencing. Samples were included in the analyses only if all quality control checks were passed.

The sample belongs to a study of radiation and T cells in renal cell carcinoma (dated by TCRdb to 2020 to 2021). The study in broad terms: A total of some 55 samples underwent TCR beta sequencing, made up of roughly 26 tumors and some 27 peripheral blood samples. A total of about 3.8 million unique CDR3 nucleotide sequences, encoding around 2.7 million unique CDR3 amino acid sequences, were found across all 50 or so samples. Points the paper makes about the study in general: Effects of radiation dose or scheduling on the TCR repertoire could not be addressed with the single-armed trial design. Because pretreatment tumor biopsies were not available, the baseline intratumoral presence of clonotypes could not be determined. Irradiated tumors showed higher TCR clonality than controls, with the top 100 clonotypes averaging approximately 54% of the repertoire versus 43% in nephrectomy-only tumors. Because only small tumor regions of about 1 g were available, the study did not capture intratumoral heterogeneity. In blood, the top tumor clonotypes increased from baseline to 2 weeks after radiation and then shrank by 4 weeks, which suggests a temporary expansion of tumor-resident clones. Irradiated tumors contained more dominant CDR3 motifs, and these motifs occupied a larger share of the repertoire than in control tumors.

Following the manufacturer's recommendations, the immunoSEQ kit was used to generate TCR beta libraries from genomic DNA. Library preparation used a first multiplex PCR with proprietary primers, then a second PCR adding unique barcodes, with bead cleanups after each round. A positive control reaction and a negative control reaction, both provided in the kit, were run with every batch of samples. The final libraries underwent checking on an Agilent 4200 TapeStation D1000 ScreenTape, volumetric pooling, and quantification by qPCR. Sequencing was performed on an Illumina NextSeq500 using a MidOutput 150-cycle cartridge, with 156 Read1 cycles, 15 Index1 cycles, and the kit custom primers. The pooled library was loaded at approximately 0.97 pM with about 18% PhiX control spiked in. Per the original workflow: The vendor-processed data were analyzed in R, and a clonotype was defined as all T cells that share the same CDR3 nucleotide sequence. In the clone abundance analyses, frequencies in each sample were normalized to that sample's 10,000 most abundant clones. Public T cell clones, averaging fewer than five per sample, were removed before analysis. ImmunoMap was used for dominant motif analysis with the PAM10 matrix, a gap penalty of 30, and a homology threshold of 0.3, and any motif reaching a cumulative frequency of at least 0.01 was considered dominant. Tumor-enriched clonotypes and baseline blood-enriched clonotypes were defined as those with an abundance difference of at least 32-fold between compartments. The Baroni-Urbani and Buser coefficient was used to measure tumor-blood repertoire similarity, and groups were compared with two-tailed Wilcoxon tests in R. The clones in this table, taken by TCRdb from immuneACCESS, are in-frame only. Not every clone is retained; where verified, under half of the shortfall comes from an unresolved V gene, and the cause of the rest is unknown. V, J and clone size were drawn from that table, and D and trimming were deduced from the DNA. The sample table shows some 14,000 clones, and over 60% are seen once. The top ten clones comprise about 25% of the sample.

The sample here was tumor tissue, taken from a patient whose treatment included radiotherapy and nephrectomy. This TCR was sampled from a woman between 65 and 79 years old with renal cell carcinoma.

The bases are TGTGCCAGCAGTTTCCTAAATACAGGGGGGATAGATACGCAGTATTTT. It translates as CASSFLNTGGIDTQYF. The V gene is TRBV27 and the J gene is TRBJ2-3; 8 of the junction bases match TRBD1. The CDR3 has 16 amino acids, counting the end cysteine and phenylalanine. Here the CDR3 DNA is all that survives: 48 bases in frame from base 1. At the junction V is shortened by 3 bases and J by 5 bases; bases outside the gene matches: 10. The germline V gene encodes CDR1 MNHEY and CDR2 SMNVEV (reference sequence).